This entry concerns a single T cell receptor (beta chain). Its antigen remains unidentified. This entry is derived from a study of Tregs in tolerant kidney transplant recipients. Broader study findings: Tregs expanded with activated donor B cells seemed most donor-specific.

Germline loops: CDR1 KGHSH, CDR2 LQKENI. The length of the CDR3 is 16 residues. With 0 bases clipped from V and 3 bases from J, the junction kept 6 bases outside the gene matches. Unstimulated Tregs (CD4+CD25+CD127-) and CD4+CD25- non-Tregs were sorted from PBMCs. Produced via immunoSEQ multiplex PCR; TCRdb's table is partial and in-frame only. The table has tens of thousands of clones, approximately 90% seen once. The V and J genes are TRBV18 and TRBJ2-5; 8 nucleotides match TRBD2. Material for sequencing was CD8+ T cells from blood. The clonotype comes from a human donor in good health. The CDR3 here is CASSPPIAGKEETQYF. In DNA, the CDR3 is TGTGCCAGCTCACCACCTATAGCGGGGAAGGAAGAGACCCAGTACTTC.